These 23 T cell receptor beta chains were sequenced from one sample in a study of cytomegalovirus exposure and HLA in healthy donors. Researchers ran the PCR with 60 Vbeta and 13 Jbeta primers. The assay was immunoSEQ multiplex PCR, and TCRdb's table has in-frame clones only and misses some. The sample carries roughly 120,000 clones, 81% recorded once. Sequencing was performed on PBMCs. The source is a woman in her forties in good health and CMV-seronegative.

This clone turned up a few times. The CDR3 nucleotides are TGTGCCAGCAGCCGCCGAACAGGGACGGATACGCAGTATTTT. Its translation is CASSRRTGTDTQYF. The chain carries TRBV13 and TRBJ2-3; D may be TRBD1 (6 bases). V was trimmed by 5 bases and J by 6 bases, leaving 15 bases between them. The CDR3 has 14 amino acids. Germline CDR1 reads PRHDT; CDR2 reads FYEKMQ (reference sequence).

The rearrangement uses TRBV6-5 and TRBJ2-7; 8 nucleotides match TRBD1. The CDR3 consists of 14 residues. V lost 5 bases and J lost 4; bases outside the gene matches: 7. Germline loops: CDR1 MNHEY, CDR2 SVGAGI. The CDR3: CASSGQGAGYEQYF. CDR3 in DNA: TGTGCCAGCAGTGGACAGGGAGCTGGATACGAGCAGTACTTC.

The chain couples TRBV11-2 to TRBJ2-1; 10 nucleotides match TRBD2. CDR1 and CDR2 (germline): SGHAT, FQNNGV. The trim removed 3 bases at V and 1 base at J, leaving 3 bases unmatched. CDR3 length: 16 amino acids. The CDR3 loop is CASSFRAGGSYNEQFF. The CDR3 DNA is TGTGCCAGCAGCTTCCGAGCGGGGGGGTCCTACAATGAGCAGTTCTTC.

This clone was observed a handful of times. This rearrangement joins TRBV19 to TRBJ1-1, with a weak D call TRBD1 (6 bases). The CDR3 is made up of 16 amino acids. Deletions cut 3 bases from V and 1 base from J, with 15 bases between. In germline, CDR1 is LNHDA, CDR2 SQIVND (reference sequence). The CDR3 sequence: CASSIGQLKANTEAFF. CDR3 nucleotide sequence: TGTGCCAGTAGTATTGGACAGCTAAAGGCGAACACTGAAGCTTTCTTT.

J is TRBJ1-1 and V is TRBV2, with unresolved D. Trimming removed 6 bases from V and 5 bases from J, with 16 bases in between. The CDR3 is 14 amino acids. Germline assignment: CDR1 SNHLY and CDR2 FYNNEI. The CDR3 loop reads CASSGLGRGTEAFF. For the CDR3, the DNA is TGTGCCAGCAGCGGGCTTGGGAGAGGTACTGAAGCTTTCTTT.

The chain combines TRBV11-2 with TRBJ1-1; 7 nucleotides match TRBD1. Germline CDR1 reads SGHAT; CDR2 reads FQNNGV. The CDR3 contains 15 residues. The V segment lost 4 bases and the J segment 4 bases; nucleotides outside the gene matches: 9. The CDR3 reads CASSYDRVWLTEAFF. The CDR3, as DNA: TGTGCCAGCAGCTACGACAGGGTCTGGCTCACTGAAGCTTTCTTT.

The rearrangement uses TRBV28 and TRBJ2-3; 10 bases align to TRBD2. J gave up 2 bases and V 3 bases, and 8 bases lay outside the gene matches. The CDR3 is made up of 17 amino acids. The V gene's germline CDR1 is MDHEN and CDR2 SYDVKM. In DNA form, the CDR3 reads TGTGCCAGCAGTTTTGGCTGGACTAGCGGAGCCACAGATACGCAGTATTTT. Its protein is CASSFGWTSGATDTQYF.

This clone has just a few counts. The rearrangement uses TRBV18 and TRBJ2-7; 10 bases are a match to TRBD1. The J segment lost 6 bases and the V segment lost 3 bases, leaving 2 bases of the junction unmatched. Germline-derived CDR1 and CDR2 are KGHSH and LQKENI. There are 13 residues in the CDR3. The CDR3 reads CASSPGQGSEQYF. The CDR3 DNA reads TGTGCCAGCTCACCGGGACAGGGGTCCGAGCAGTACTTC.

V is TRBV4-2 and J is TRBJ2-5, with D perhaps TRBD2 (8 bases). With the DNA end fitting TRBJ2-7 better, the J assignment may be wrong. There are 16 residues in the CDR3. Germline CDR1 LGHNA, CDR2 YNFKEQ. CDR3 nucleotides: TGTGCCAGCAGCCATGATTACGGGGGGGACAGCTACGAGCAGTACTTC. This sequence encodes CASSHDYGGDSYEQYF.

This clone was counted only a few times. V and J are TRBV5-1 and TRBJ1-1, with 9 bases that match TRBD1. V lost 0 bases and J lost 1; bases outside the gene matches: 13. The CDR3 is made up of 19 amino acids. CDR1 and CDR2 (germline): SGHRS, YFSETQ. DNA for the CDR3: TGCGCCAGCAGCTTGGCATTGCTGGGGGACAGGGTAAGGAACACTGAAGCTTTCTTT. This codes for CASSLALLGDRVRNTEAFF.

V is TRBV5-1 and J is TRBJ2-1; TRBD1 matches at 7 bases. With V trimmed by 1 base and J by 3 bases, 10 bases remained unmatched. The CDR3 runs to 17 residues. Germline loops: CDR1 SGHRS, CDR2 YFSETQ. The CDR3 DNA follows: TGCGCCAGCAGCTTGAAAGGGGGCATGGGGAACTACAATGAGCAGTTCTTC. Encoded protein: CASSLKGGMGNYNEQFF.

V and J are TRBV30 and TRBJ2-2; possible D gene TRBD2, 5 bases. The CDR3 has 14 residues. V was clipped by 4 bases and J by 0 bases, with 9 bases between them. Germline V lookup: CDR1 GTSNPN, CDR2 SVGIG (reference sequence). CDR3 region: CAWTDWTNTGELFF. The CDR3 DNA reads as TGTGCCTGGACGGACTGGACGAACACCGGGGAGCTGTTTTTT.

This clone was picked up one time. The rearrangement uses TRBV27 and TRBJ1-2; TRBD1 is a possible D gene (5 bases). Germline assignment: CDR1 MNHEY and CDR2 SMNVEV (reference sequence). CDR3 length: 13 residues. The germline V and J ends were trimmed by 8 bases and 3 bases, with 13 bases remaining between them. The CDR3 region has the DNA TGTGCCAGCCGGTCGGCAGGGCACTATGGCTACACCTTC. Its translation is CASRSAGHYGYTF.

This clone was observed a handful of times. The chain is built from TRBV11-1 and TRBJ1-1; 8 positions agree with TRBD1. Per the germline V gene, CDR1 is SGHAT and CDR2 is FQDESV (reference sequence). This CDR3 comprises 15 residues. Germline trimming cut 5 bases from V and 0 bases from J; bases unmatched to any gene: 5. CDR3 residues: CASSGRGPMNTEAFF. The CDR3 DNA follows: TGTGCCAGCAGCGGCAGGGGGCCAATGAACACTGAAGCTTTCTTT.

The genes are TRBV5-4 and TRBJ2-7, with 12 positions matching TRBD2. The CDR3 is made up of 17 amino acids. Germline V gene lookup returns CDR1 SGHNT and CDR2 YYREEE (reference sequence). Trimming removed 0 bases from V and 4 bases from J; junction bases left unmatched: 8. CDR3 bases: TGTGCCAGCAGCTTGGCCGTTGGACTAGCGGGGCTTTACGAGCAGTACTTC. As protein: CASSLAVGLAGLYEQYF.

V and J are TRBV27 and TRBJ2-5; 10 bases fit TRBD2. The J call may not be correct, given that the DNA end is closer to TRBJ2-7. There are 17 residues in the CDR3. Germline V gives CDR1 MNHEY, CDR2 SMNVEV (reference sequence). The CDR3 is CASSFALAGQASYEQYF. CDR3 in DNA: TGTGCCAGCAGTTTCGCACTAGCGGGACAGGCTTCCTACGAGCAGTACTTC.

The V gene is TRBV5-1, the J gene TRBJ1-2; D remains unclear. Germline loops: CDR1 SGHRS, CDR2 YFSETQ. The CDR3 has 16 amino acids. Trimming removed 1 base at V and 4 bases at J, with 17 bases between. CDR3 region: CASSLPSGRSFYGYTF. The CDR3 DNA is TGCGCCAGCAGCTTGCCGAGTGGCAGGTCATTCTATGGCTACACCTTC.

The gene calls are TRBV5-1 and TRBJ2-3; TRBD2 agrees at 8 bases. The germline V gene has CDR1 SGHRS and CDR2 YFSETQ. Trimming at V came to 4 bases and at J to 2 bases, leaving 6 bases not matched to a gene. This CDR3 has 15 residues. CDR3 sequence: CASSIGGANTDTQYF. The CDR3 coding sequence is TGCGCCAGCAGCATCGGGGGGGCAAACACAGATACGCAGTATTTT. Complete variable domain (other parts from reference TRBV5-1 and TRBJ2-3): KAGVTQTPRYLIKTRGQQVTLSCSPISGHRSVSWYQQTPGQGLQFLFEYFSETQRNKGNFPGRFSGRQFSNSRSEMNVSTLELGDSALYLCASSIGGANTDTQYFGPGTRLTVL.

The V and J genes are TRBV7-3 and TRBJ2-1; TRBD2 agrees at 8 bases. Germline loops: CDR1 SGHTA, CDR2 FQGTGA. CDR3 length: 17 amino acids. V lost 4 bases to trimming and J lost 4 bases; unmatched junction nucleotides: 12. The CDR3 sequence is CASSSPIGSGTYNEQFF. As DNA, the CDR3 is TGTGCCAGCAGCTCCCCGATAGGTAGCGGGACTTACAATGAGCAGTTCTTC.

This clone was detected once. The chain is built from TRBV4-1 and TRBJ1-6; a possible D gene is TRBD1 (5 bases). Trimming removed 4 bases from V and 11 bases from J, with 18 bases in between. The length of the CDR3 is 15 residues. Germline V lookup: CDR1 MGHRA, CDR2 YSYEKL. The CDR3 is CASSRGEIPGAPLHF. The DNA of the CDR3 is TGCGCCAGCAGCCGCGGGGAGATACCGGGGGCACCCCTCCACTTT.

A remark on this clone: The germline gene is not matched at one end of the junction; a read error may be the cause. Within the sample, other DNA sequences also encode this same CDR3. CDR3 in amino acids: CASSFVEGPDEQYF. CDR3 nucleotides: TGCGCCAGCAGCTTCGTAGAGGGTCCGGACGAGCAGTACTTT. The rearrangement uses TRBV5-1 and TRBJ2-7; weak D call: TRBD2 (5 bases). Germline assignment: CDR1 SGHRS and CDR2 YFSETQ. The CDR3 totals 14 residues.

The rearrangement links TRBV5-1 to TRBJ1-2; D ambiguous. The CDR3 covers 14 residues. Germline assignment: CDR1 SGHRS and CDR2 YFSETQ. Trimming pared 0 bases from V and 5 bases from J, leaving 11 bases between. CDR3 loop: CASSLAGNSYGYTF. In nucleotides, the CDR3 is TGCGCCAGCAGCTTGGCGGGGAACTCTTATGGCTACACCTTC.

V and J are TRBV10-3 and TRBJ1-5, with 8 nucleotides matching TRBD1. Germline values: CDR1 ENHRY, CDR2 SYGVKD. This CDR3 has 14 amino acids. With V trimmed by 4 bases and J by 4 bases, 3 bases remained unmatched. The CDR3 DNA is TGTGCCATCAGTGGACAGGGGAAGAATCAGCCCCAGCATTTT. Translating it yields CAISGQGKNQPQHF.